The following is a T cell receptor beta chain sequence with its context. This clone was seen once. There is no known antigen for this receptor. No base qualities exist here, and no much larger clone lies one base off it. Libraries were made using the immunoSEQ multiplex PCR assay. A mixture of 60 forward primers for TCR Vbeta segments and 13 reverse primers for TCR Jbeta segments was used in the multiplex PCR. The CDR3 region of rearranged TCR beta genes was amplified from genomic DNA with a multiplex PCR assay. The amplified TCR beta libraries were sequenced on the Illumina HiSeq System as 87-base-pair reads. The source study handled its data this way. In a later analysis, tens of millions of unique TCR beta chains were counted across the 666 repertoires, and approximately 9.9 million of these chains were shared by at least two donors. To remove PCR and sequencing errors, raw reads were error-corrected and collapsed into unique sequences using a nearest-neighbor algorithm that merged closely related sequences. To assign V, D and J gene segments, CDR3 sequences were aligned to IMGT reference sequences. For a sequence to be retained, a match of at least six nucleotides to both a V gene segment and a J gene segment was required. Rearrangements were classified as productive when the CDR3 lacked stop codons and remained in frame with V and J, and all other rearrangements were classified as non-productive. CDR3 was defined by IMGT convention, running from the second conserved V-encoded cysteine to the conserved J-encoded phenylalanine. Sequences without an unambiguous match to a single V gene segment were excluded from the earlier analysis of over 500 of the donors. An earlier analysis of 500 to 600 of the donors classified V segments as functional when productive rearrangements were above 56.7% and as segregating when the standard deviation between donors was above 5%. A statistical classification framework was developed to diagnose cytomegalovirus status using the catalog of TCR beta chain sequences. A later analysis assigned V and J genes by comparing TCR nucleotide sequences with IMGT/GENE-DB human TR gene sequences. Using the TCRdist pipeline, a later analysis assigned CDR3 sequences along with most-parsimonious VDJ recombination scenarios. A later analysis defined each TCR beta chain by its CDR3 amino acid sequence plus V-gene family, and excluded reads lacking a unique V-gene family. To address suspected cross-contamination and a sequencing artifact, a later analysis removed approximately 590 highly shared, low-generation-probability nucleotide sequences. A later analysis calculated a clonal expansion index for each public chain from normalized within-repertoire ranks of inferred template counts. Generation probabilities in a later analysis came from a VDJ recombination model fitted to out-of-frame rearrangements, and those results were checked against IGoR. In a later analysis, TCR-TCR, TCR-HLA and TCR-CMV co-occurrence was scored with hypergeometric tests, and a repertoire-size bias correction was applied to TCR pairs. In a later analysis, false discovery rates were estimated by permuting HLA or CMV assignments 20 times. In a later analysis, co-occurring TCRs were grouped with DBSCAN, and TCRdist sequence similarity was added when clustering was performed within HLA-allele-positive subsets. For co-occurrence clustering, repertoires with fewer than 30,000 or more than 120,000 public chains were excluded, along with about five repertoires with anomalous nucleotide sharing. This is the immuneACCESS table as TCRdb keeps it, with only in-frame sequences that have V and J called. A part of the clones is gone; compared with another copy, unresolved V genes explain less than half, and the rest is unexplained. The DNA gave D and trimming, while V, J and clone size come from that table. Present in this sample are about 190,000 clones, under 85% of which were seen just once. Roughly 1.6% of the sample goes to the ten largest clones.

According to the germline V gene, CDR1 reads MNHNS and CDR2 reads SASEGT. Inclusive of the bounding cysteine and phenylalanine, the CDR3 is 15 residues long. The kept DNA is CDR3 alone, 45 bases in frame from the first base. V is clipped by 3 bases and J by 7 bases, and the sequence between their germline boundaries is 15 bases long. The sample belongs to a study of cytomegalovirus exposure and HLA in healthy donors (dated by TCRdb to between 2016 and 2019). About the study as a whole: An earlier analysis of roughly 630 of the donors reported roughly 270 Gb of sequence data and roughly 110 million unique TCR beta sequences from about 200 million T cells. To decide whether each TCR beta V gene segment behaved as functional or pseudogenic, an earlier analysis of approximately 600 of the donors relied on high-throughput TCR beta sequencing. The study aimed to test whether cataloging public T cell receptors could reveal signatures of past pathogen exposure. About 300 gigabases of sequencing data and 70 million to 95 million unique TCR sequences made up an early release that covered around 640 HLA-typed donors. Genome-wide SNP genotypes for about 55% of the 666 donors were used in a later genetic analysis, which treated that subset as a discovery cohort. Along with the approximately 670-subject first cohort, a separate validation cohort of more than 90 different subjects was used. Rather than drawing on any new phenotypic data, the later analysis identified candidate immune exposures from TCR beta sequences and the way those sequences occurred across donors. HLA typing covered class I and class II loci at four-digit resolution. The study used immunosequencing to profile the T cell repertoires of 670 or so subjects and linked those repertoires to cytomegalovirus serostatus. High-throughput TCR immunosequencing, statistical association of individual TCRs with disease status, and machine learning were combined to predict cytomegalovirus infection status. A later analysis re-analyzed previously published TCR beta repertoires from 666 donors and added high-resolution HLA genotyping to study TCR occurrence patterns. Donor age, sex, ethnicity and CMV serostatus were compiled together with the repertoire data. Of the 300 to 500 genotyped donors, approximately 80% were placed in the genetic ancestry cluster associated with self-reported Caucasian donors. Typing coverage varied by locus: about 620-630 donors for A, B, C, DRB1 and DQB1; approximately 520 for DQA1; approximately 570 for DPA1; 400 to 480 for DPB1. Among around 400 genotyped donors of the cohort, an average of approximately 200,000 unique TCR beta nucleotide sequences was sequenced per donor, of which 15% to 20% were non-productive. All discovery cohort repertoires had been generated on a single sequencing platform. Roughly 5 DR-DQ haplotypes were handled as single units for association and clustering, since linkage in the cohort was strong.

What the work shows at the level of the full study, not this receptor alone: HLA typing was unavailable for some donors at each locus, so association tests used only the typed subset. According to the authors, the approach could potentially be generalized to other disease states and immunological phenotypes. The presence/absence analyses assumed that sequencing depth was roughly uniform across donors, and that assumption may not be true. In a later analysis, HLA-associated TCR beta chains showed more clonal expansion and lower generation probabilities than non-associated chains that were equally common. Linkage disequilibrium might explain the correlated functional status among segregating V segments, but an unknown experimental factor could not be excluded. In a later genetic analysis, a missense DCLRE1C variant was associated with V-gene and J-gene trimming of TCR beta chains, and the association was replicated in an independent cohort. The cohort was sequenced for TCR beta chains only, and without alpha or paired-chain data the features that could be detected were limited. Because counts were too low, 15 to 20 rarely observed V segments, including chromosome 9 orphons, were excluded from the earlier analysis of 500 to 700 of the donors. A further reported finding was that TCR beta sequences accurately predicted the HLA-A and HLA-B alleles for most subjects in the first cohort. In vitro tests confirmed that a few of the cytomegalovirus-associated TCR beta chains recognize cytomegalovirus antigens. In a later analysis, the rate of TCR association differed among HLA loci, with DRB1 alleles having the most associated TCRs and HLA-C alleles having the fewest. Several of the top co-occurrence clusters appeared to be linked to parvovirus B19, influenza, CMV and Epstein-Barr virus, according to a later analysis. A cluster of highly shared sequence variants was judged likely to be a technical artifact of the sequencing pipeline. Assigning TCR associations to individual alleles was difficult when HLA alleles, especially DR and DQ, strongly co-occurred. A later genetic analysis reported fewer N-insertions in productive TCRs among donors in an Asian-associated ancestry cluster than the roughly 700-donor mean. A later analysis found that most CMV-associated TCR beta chains appeared HLA-restricted, with HLA associations seemingly driven largely by CMV exposure. Most TCR sequences were observed very rarely across donors, whereas some public TCRs were present in many individuals. In an earlier analysis of approximately 600 of the donors, most TCR beta V segments were observed in productive rearrangements about 87% or about 30% of the time, broadly matching IMGT annotations. CMV serostatus was the only immune exposure information available for the cohort. The study listed 150 to 200 TCR beta chains as associated with cytomegalovirus. In both the original and validation cohorts, the classifier was reported to diagnose cytomegalovirus status with high specificity and sensitivity. Because the 87-base-pair reads could not distinguish some IMGT-functional V segments, including TRBV6-2 and TRBV6-3, those segments were excluded. A later analysis associated 15,000 to 20,000 TCR beta sequences with specific HLA alleles at a false discovery rate of 0.05.

The cohort comprised hundreds of healthy bone marrow donors. Cohort members were all nominally healthy when sampled, although unrecorded immune exposures were likely present. The donor tested CMV seronegative and was one of the 352 seronegative cohort members. A peripheral blood sample was collected from each donor, and TCR beta sequencing was performed on peripheral blood mononuclear cells. Genomic DNA was extracted from the blood cell samples with the Qiagen DNeasy Blood Extraction Kit. The sample consisted of PBMCs. The clonotype comes from a woman in her late teens or twenties in good health and CMV-seronegative. The rearranged segments are TRBV6-1 and TRBJ2-2; the best D guess is TRBD2, with 6 bases matching. Read as DNA, the sequence is TGTGCCAGCAGTGATATGTCGGGGGTGGACGGGGAGCTGTTTTTT. Its protein is CASSDMSGVDGELFF.